The 21 T cell receptor beta chains in this list originate from one sample, sequenced in a study of blood T cell repertoires in COVID-19. Some clones are missing from TCRdb's copy, which holds only in-frame ones; the method was immunoSEQ multiplex PCR. The sample includes 250,000 or so clones, approximately 83% of them seen just once. Sequencing used peripheral blood. These receptors all stem from an older man with acute or convalescent COVID-19.

The CDR3 DNA reads TGTGCCAGCAGTACTGACAGGGGCGTAAAAAACATTCAGTACTTC. Translating it yields CASSTDRGVKNIQYF. This chain uses TRBV2 with TRBJ2-4, with 8 bases aligning to TRBD1. CDR3 length: 15 residues. Germline V gene lookup returns CDR1 SNHLY and CDR2 FYNNEI. V was clipped by 5 bases and J by 4 bases; unmatched bases: 7.

The V gene is TRBV2, the J gene TRBJ1-2; D uncertain. CDR1 and CDR2 (germline): SNHLY, FYNNEI. The CDR3 has 11 amino acids. Trimming pared 8 bases from V and 7 bases from J, leaving 11 bases between. CDR3 residues: CASEERLGYTF. The CDR3 coding sequence is TGTGCCAGCGAGGAAAGACTTGGCTACACCTTC.

The gene calls are TRBV28 and TRBJ1-2, with 8 bases that match TRBD1. The V and J ends lost 3 bases and 6 bases, in that order; junction bases with no gene match: 9. CDR3 length: 15 amino acids. The germline gives CDR1 MDHEN, CDR2 SYDVKM. CDR3 in amino acids: CASSFQGAGENGYTF. The CDR3 DNA reads TGTGCCAGCAGTTTTCAGGGGGCGGGCGAGAATGGCTACACCTTC.

Written as DNA, the CDR3 is TGTGCCAGCTCACCACGACAGCCCCAGCAGTACTTC. Translation gives CASSPRQPQQYF. This chain links TRBV18 with TRBJ2-7; D may be TRBD1 (5 bases). Germline CDR1 reads KGHSH; CDR2 reads LQKENI. Trimming stripped 1 base from V and 8 bases from J, with 9 bases between. The CDR3 spans 12 residues.

The genes are TRBV6-5 and TRBJ1-2; tentatively, D is TRBD1 (6 bases). V shed 6 bases and J shed 2 bases, with 10 bases lying between them. Germline V gene data show CDR1 as MNHEY and CDR2 as SVGAGI. The CDR3 loop spans 13 amino acids. DNA of the CDR3: TGTGCCAGCAGGGGGGCAGGGAACTATGGCTACACCTTC. This codes for CASRGAGNYGYTF.

J is TRBJ1-6 and V is TRBV2, with D possibly matching TRBD1 (6 bases). V lost 3 bases to trimming and J lost 5 bases, with 17 bases between them. The CDR3 contains 17 residues. The germline V gene has CDR1 SNHLY and CDR2 FYNNEI. The CDR3 nucleotides read TGTGCCAGCAGTGATGGATCAGGGGTCCTTCATAATTCACCCCTCCACTTT. Amino acids: CASSDGSGVLHNSPLHF.

Concerning this clone: This is likely a read error, given that the CDR3 carries no conserved phenylalanine or tryptophan at its end. The DNA is left out, because the CDR3 cannot be placed on it with certainty; the CDR3 is given as TCRdb lists it. The chain employs TRBV6-6 and TRBJ2-4; the D segment call TRBD1 is taken from the table without a DNA check. Inclusive of both ends, the CDR3 amounts to 12 amino acids. The germline CDR1 and CDR2 sequences are MNHNY and SVGAGI (reference sequence). The chain's CDR3 is CASSYLHRDRDL.

The J gene is TRBJ2-4, the V gene TRBV28; possible D gene TRBD2, 6 bases. From germline, CDR1 is MDHEN and CDR2 SYDVKM. CDR3 length: 16 residues. The germline V and J ends were trimmed by 2 bases and 3 bases, with 14 bases remaining between them. DNA for the CDR3: TGTGCCAGCAGTTTACCCCCGCGGGATGGCAAAAACATTCAGTACTTC. This encodes CASSLPPRDGKNIQYF.

The J gene is TRBJ1-5, the V gene TRBV6-5; D remains ambiguous. CDR3 length: 13 residues. Germline CDR1 is MNHEY and CDR2 is SVGAGI. V was cut by 9 bases and J by 6 bases, with 15 bases left in between. Here the CDR3 DNA reads TGTGCCAGTCGAGATCGGGGAAGTCAGCCCCAGCATTTT. Translated, it gives CASRDRGSQPQHF.

The chain joins TRBV9 to TRBJ2-3; 9 positions agree with TRBD2. The germline V gene has CDR1 SGDLS and CDR2 YYNGEE. The CDR3 spans 15 residues. With V trimmed by 4 bases and J by 1 base, 4 bases remained unmatched. The CDR3 loop reads CASSLRGGGTDTQYF. CDR3 nucleotides: TGTGCCAGCAGCCTTCGCGGGGGGGGCACAGATACGCAGTATTTT.

The chain recombines TRBV5-1 with TRBJ1-3; TRBD1 might be the D (5 bases). Germline lookup yields CDR1 SGHRS and CDR2 YFSETQ. This CDR3 comprises 12 residues. Trimming removed 5 bases from V and 4 bases from J, with 7 bases in between. The CDR3 DNA is TGCGCCAGCAGGGGGCTCGGAAACACCATATATTTT. As protein: CASRGLGNTIYF.

This clone has just a few counts. The rearrangement links TRBV2 to TRBJ1-5; TRBD1 aligns across 7 bases. The CDR3 is made up of 15 amino acids. With V trimmed by 5 bases and J by 2 bases, 6 bases remained unmatched. Germline CDR1 is SNHLY and CDR2 is FYNNEI. CDR3 nucleotide sequence: TGTGCCAGCAGTCCGAGGGACAGAGGCAATCAGCCCCAGCATTTT. Protein product: CASSPRDRGNQPQHF.

The CDR3 sequence: CASSLVHRGHQPQHF. The DNA for the CDR3 is TGTGCCAGCAGCTTAGTGCACAGGGGGCACCAGCCCCAGCATTTT. The chain has TRBV7-8 and TRBJ1-5; 9 bases map to TRBD1. The CDR3 spans 15 residues. Germline CDR1 and CDR2: SGHVS and FQNEAQ. V trimming: 1 base; J trimming: 7 bases; junction bases outside the gene matches: 5. Complete variable domain (other parts from reference TRBV7-8 and TRBJ1-5): GAGVSQSPRYKVAKRGQDVALRCDPISGHVSLFWYQQALGQGPEFLTYFQNEAQLDKSGLPSDRFFAERPEGSVSTLKIQRTQQEDSAVYLCASSLVHRGHQPQHFGDGTRLSIL.

This chain joins TRBV30 and TRBJ1-5; D gene uncertain. CDR1 and CDR2 (germline): GTSNPN, SVGIG (reference sequence). V was cut by 4 bases and J by 1 base, with 11 bases left in between. The CDR3 loop spans 14 amino acids. Here the CDR3 DNA reads TGTGCCTGGACCCCGACAACGAGCAATCAGCCCCAGCATTTT. This gives the protein CAWTPTTSNQPQHF. Complete variable domain (other parts from reference TRBV30 and TRBJ1-5): SQTIHQWPATLVQPVGSPLSLECTVEGTSNPNLYWYRQAAGRGLQLLFYSVGIGQISSEVPQNLSASRPQDRQFILSSKKLLLSDSGFYLCAWTPTTSNQPQHFGDGTRLSIL.

This chain uses TRBV14 with TRBJ1-2; unclear D gene. Trimming took 2 bases from V and 5 from J, leaving 9 bases between them. The CDR3 runs 13 residues. Germline assignment: CDR1 SGHDN and CDR2 FVKESK. Written as DNA, the CDR3 is TGTGCCAGCAGCCAAAACCTAAAATATGGCTACACCTTC. It codes for CASSQNLKYGYTF. The full variable domain, in which reference TRBV14 and TRBJ1-2 provide the parts outside the CDR3, is EAGVTQFPSHSVIEKGQTVTLRCDPISGHDNLYWYRRVMGKEIKFLLHFVKESKQDESGMPNNRFLAERTGGTYSTLKVQPAELEDSGVYFCASSQNLKYGYTFGSGTRLTVV.

The chain carries TRBV28 and TRBJ2-3; D perhaps matches TRBD1 (5 bases). The ends were cut back, 4 bases at V and 6 bases at J, with 8 bases in the middle. Germline CDR1 MDHEN, CDR2 SYDVKM. This CDR3 region has 12 residues. Here the CDR3 reads CASSSDSDTQYF. The DNA for the CDR3 is TGTGCCAGCAGTTCAGACAGTGATACGCAGTATTTT.

Worth noting for this clone: Other nucleotide sequences from this sample produce the same CDR3. The gene calls are TRBV19 and TRBJ2-7; 11 nucleotides match TRBD2. This CDR3 has 15 amino acids. The germline CDR1 and CDR2 sequences are LNHDA and SQIVND (reference sequence). V was clipped by 4 bases and J by 0 bases; unmatched bases: 2. CDR3 sequence: CASSRTSGSSYEQYF. In DNA, the CDR3 is TGTGCCAGTAGTAGAACTAGCGGGAGCTCCTACGAGCAGTACTTC.

The rearrangement uses TRBV29-1 and TRBJ1-1; possibly TRBD1 for D (5 bases). Trimming shortened V by 7 bases and J by 5 bases, and 23 bases separated the two germline ends. The CDR3 has 15 residues. CDR1 SQVTM and CDR2 ANQGSEA come from the germline V gene. CDR3: CSGVRRKGKGTEAFF. The CDR3 DNA reads as TGCAGCGGCGTACGTCGAAAGGGGAAGGGGACTGAAGCTTTCTTT.

The J gene is TRBJ1-1, the V gene TRBV3-1 (or the pseudogene TRBV3-2), with 10 bases that match TRBD1. CDR1 and CDR2 from the germline V gene are LGHDT and YNNKEL (reference sequence). The CDR3 sequence is 15 residues long. V shed 1 base, J shed 4 bases, and the junction held 3 bases outside the gene matches. Here the CDR3 DNA reads TGTGCCAGCAGCCAAGGGGACAGGGGAGGCACTGAAGCTTTCTTT. Residues: CASSQGDRGGTEAFF.

The chain employs TRBV18 and TRBJ1-6; 8 bases are a match to TRBD1. Unmatched junction bases numbered 12, after V lost 5 bases and J lost 0 bases. The CDR3 has 19 amino acids. Germline-derived CDR1 and CDR2 are KGHSH and LQKENI. The CDR3 DNA sequence: TGTGCCAGCTCAATTAATATGGGGACAGGAAGCTCCTATAATTCACCCCTCCACTTT. Translation: CASSINMGTGSSYNSPLHF.

The gene calls are TRBV5-5 and TRBJ2-3, with D tentatively TRBD1 (8 bases). This CDR3 has 17 residues. Per the germline V gene, CDR1 is SGHKS and CDR2 is YYEKEE (reference sequence). V dropped 5 bases and J dropped 6 bases, with 25 bases sitting between them. CDR3 in DNA: TGTGCCAGCAGTCCGGGGGGCAGGGGGCAAAAATCCGATACGCAGTATTTT. Its translation: CASSPGGRGQKSDTQYF. The full variable domain, completed using reference TRBV5-5 and TRBJ2-3, is DAGVTQSPTHLIKTRGQQVTLRCSPISGHKSVSWYQQVLGQGPQFIFQYYEKEERGRGNFPDRFSARQFPNYSSELNVNALLLGDSALYLCASSPGGRGQKSDTQYFGPGTRLTVL.